The present T cell receptor beta chain was sequenced within a study of OX40 agonist ivuxolimab in advanced cancers. This clone turned up a few times. Its ends do not fully match the called genes, so a read error is possible. Assay: immunoSEQ multiplex PCR; the TCRdb copy retains only in-frame clones and omits some. The sample lists tens of thousands of clones; roughly 90% were seen once. Germline assignment: CDR1 SGHNT and CDR2 YYREEE (reference sequence). This CDR3 has 14 residues. The clonotype originates from an adult with an advanced solid tumor such as melanoma, head and neck, liver or kidney cancer. The sample in question was CD4+ or CD8+ T cells sorted from blood, obtained in a trial of the OX40 agonist ivuxolimab. This chain connects TRBV5-4 to TRBJ2-7; D may match TRBD1 or TRBD2 (6 bases each). The CDR3 sequence is CASSLEGVPYEQYF. The CDR3, as DNA: TGTGCCAGCAGTTTGGAGGGGGTCCCCTACGAGCAGTACTTC.